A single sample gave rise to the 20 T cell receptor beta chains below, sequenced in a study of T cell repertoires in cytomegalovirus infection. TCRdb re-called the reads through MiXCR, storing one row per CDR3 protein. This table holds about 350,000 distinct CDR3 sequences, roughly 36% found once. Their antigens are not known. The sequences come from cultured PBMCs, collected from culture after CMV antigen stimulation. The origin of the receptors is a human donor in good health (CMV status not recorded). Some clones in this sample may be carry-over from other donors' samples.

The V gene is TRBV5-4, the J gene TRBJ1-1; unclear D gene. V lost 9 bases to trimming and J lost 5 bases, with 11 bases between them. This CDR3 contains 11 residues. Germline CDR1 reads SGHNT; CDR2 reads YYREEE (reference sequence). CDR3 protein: CATERETEAFF. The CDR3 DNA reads TGTGCCACCGAGCGAGAGACTGAAGCTTTCTTT.

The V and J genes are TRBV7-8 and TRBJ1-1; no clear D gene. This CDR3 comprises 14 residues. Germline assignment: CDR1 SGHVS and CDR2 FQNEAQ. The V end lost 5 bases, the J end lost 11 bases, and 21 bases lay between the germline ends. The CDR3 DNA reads TGTGCCAGCAGCGGTTTAACGACCGTCGGAGGGGCTTTCTTT. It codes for CASSGLTTVGGAFF.

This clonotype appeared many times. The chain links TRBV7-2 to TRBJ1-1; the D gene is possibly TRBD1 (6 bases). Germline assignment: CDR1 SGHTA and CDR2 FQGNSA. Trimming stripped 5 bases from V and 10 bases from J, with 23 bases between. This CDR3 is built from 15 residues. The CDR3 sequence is CASSPPGRGAIGAFF. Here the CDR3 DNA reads TGTGCCAGCAGCCCTCCGGGCAGGGGCGCGATCGGAGCTTTCTTT.

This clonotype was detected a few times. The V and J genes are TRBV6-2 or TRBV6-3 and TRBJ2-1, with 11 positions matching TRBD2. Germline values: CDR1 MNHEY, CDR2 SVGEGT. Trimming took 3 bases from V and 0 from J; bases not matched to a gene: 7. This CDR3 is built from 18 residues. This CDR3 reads CASSYGTSGSSSYNEQFF. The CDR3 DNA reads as TGTGCCAGCAGTTATGGGACTAGCGGCTCTAGCTCCTACAATGAGCAGTTCTTC.

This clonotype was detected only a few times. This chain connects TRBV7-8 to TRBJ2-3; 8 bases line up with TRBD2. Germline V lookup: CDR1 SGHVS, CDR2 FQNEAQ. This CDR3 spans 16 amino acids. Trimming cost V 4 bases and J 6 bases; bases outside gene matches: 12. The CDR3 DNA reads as TGTGCCAGCAGCTCCGAGAGCGGGAGAGCAACCGATACGCAGTATTTT. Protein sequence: CASSSESGRATDTQYF.

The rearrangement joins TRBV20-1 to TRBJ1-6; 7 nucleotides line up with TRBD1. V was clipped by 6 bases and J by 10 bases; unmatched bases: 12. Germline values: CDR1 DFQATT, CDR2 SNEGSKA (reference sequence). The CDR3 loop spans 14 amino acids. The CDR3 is CSARETGSTSPLHF. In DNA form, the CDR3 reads TGCAGTGCGCGAGAGACAGGGTCCACCTCACCCCTCCACTTT.

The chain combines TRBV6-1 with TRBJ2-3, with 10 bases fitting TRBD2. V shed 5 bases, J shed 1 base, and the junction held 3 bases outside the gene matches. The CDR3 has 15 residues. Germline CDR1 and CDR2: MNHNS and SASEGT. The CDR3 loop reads CASSSGRVRTDTQYF. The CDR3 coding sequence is TGTGCCAGCAGTAGCGGGAGGGTCCGCACAGATACGCAGTATTTT.

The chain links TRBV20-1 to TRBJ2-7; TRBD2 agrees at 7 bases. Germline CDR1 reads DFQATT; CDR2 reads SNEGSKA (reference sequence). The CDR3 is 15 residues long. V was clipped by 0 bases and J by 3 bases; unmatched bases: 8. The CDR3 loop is CSARDALTSRYEQYF. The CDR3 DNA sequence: TGCAGTGCTAGAGATGCCCTGACTAGCCGCTACGAGCAGTACTTC.

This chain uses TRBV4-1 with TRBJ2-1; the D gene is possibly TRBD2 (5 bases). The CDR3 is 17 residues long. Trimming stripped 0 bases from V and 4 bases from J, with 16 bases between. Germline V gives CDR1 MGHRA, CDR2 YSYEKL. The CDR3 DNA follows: TGCGCCAGCAGCCAAGACTTACGGAGGTGGGGTTACAATGAGCAGTTCTTC. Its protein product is CASSQDLRRWGYNEQFF.

DNA for the CDR3: TGTGCCAGCTCACCACCTCTAGGCGGGAGCTCCTACGAGCAGTACTTC. Amino acid sequence: CASSPPLGGSSYEQYF. The rearrangement uses TRBV18 and TRBJ2-7; 7 bases align to TRBD2. Germline CDR1 is KGHSH and CDR2 is LQKENI. V was clipped by 0 bases and J by 0 bases; unmatched bases: 5. This CDR3 has 16 amino acids.

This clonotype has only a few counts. This CDR3 is CASSQETAGVRMGEKLFF. The CDR3 DNA is TGCGCCAGCAGCCAAGAGACGGCAGGGGTGCGGATGGGTGAAAAACTGTTTTTT. This chain joins TRBV4-1 and TRBJ1-4; D perhaps matches TRBD1 (6 bases). The CDR3 runs to 18 residues. Per the germline V gene, CDR1 is MGHRA and CDR2 is YSYEKL. V lost 0 bases and J 7 bases, leaving 21 bases between the germline ends.

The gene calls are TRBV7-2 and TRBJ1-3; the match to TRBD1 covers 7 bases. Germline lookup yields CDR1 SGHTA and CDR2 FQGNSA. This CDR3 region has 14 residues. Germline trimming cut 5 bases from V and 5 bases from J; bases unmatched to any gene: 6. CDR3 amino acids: CASSPTQGRNTIYF. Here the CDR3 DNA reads TGTGCCAGCAGCCCCACACAGGGGCGAAACACCATATATTTT.

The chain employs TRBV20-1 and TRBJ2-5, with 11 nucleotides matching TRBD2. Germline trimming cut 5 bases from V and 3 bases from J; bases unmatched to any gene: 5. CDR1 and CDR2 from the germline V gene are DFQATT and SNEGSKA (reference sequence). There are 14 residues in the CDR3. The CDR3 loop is CSAARGLAEETQYF. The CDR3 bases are TGCAGTGCTGCCCGGGGACTAGCGGAAGAGACCCAGTACTTC.

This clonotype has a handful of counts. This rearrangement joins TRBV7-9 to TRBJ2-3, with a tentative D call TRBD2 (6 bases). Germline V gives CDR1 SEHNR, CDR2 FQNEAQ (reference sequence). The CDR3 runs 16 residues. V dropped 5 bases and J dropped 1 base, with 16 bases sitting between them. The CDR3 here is CASSPDGGRRTDTQYF. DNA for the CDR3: TGTGCCAGCAGCCCTGACGGGGGACGCCGCACAGATACGCAGTATTTT.

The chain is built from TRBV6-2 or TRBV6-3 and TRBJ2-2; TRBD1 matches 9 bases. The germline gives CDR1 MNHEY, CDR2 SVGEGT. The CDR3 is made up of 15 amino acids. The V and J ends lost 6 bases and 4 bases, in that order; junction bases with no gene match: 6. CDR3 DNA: TGTGCCAGCAGCTTAGGGACAGGGCCCACCGGGGAGCTGTTTTTT. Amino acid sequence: CASSLGTGPTGELFF.

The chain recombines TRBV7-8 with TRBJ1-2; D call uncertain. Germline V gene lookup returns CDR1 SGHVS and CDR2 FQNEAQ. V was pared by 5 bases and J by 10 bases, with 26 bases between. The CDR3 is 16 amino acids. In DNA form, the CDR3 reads TGTGCCAGCAGCCCACGATTTGGCAGAAGCGTGCCAGACTACACCTTC. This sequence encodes CASSPRFGRSVPDYTF. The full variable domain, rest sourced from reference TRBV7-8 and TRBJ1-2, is GAGVSQSPRYKVAKRGQDVALRCDPISGHVSLFWYQQALGQGPEFLTYFQNEAQLDKSGLPSDRFFAERPEGSVSTLKIQRTQQEDSAVYLCASSPRFGRSVPDYTFGSGTRLTVV.

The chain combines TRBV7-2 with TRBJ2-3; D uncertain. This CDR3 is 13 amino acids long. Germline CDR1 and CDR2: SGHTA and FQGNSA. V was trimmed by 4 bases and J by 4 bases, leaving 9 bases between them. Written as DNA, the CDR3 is TGTGCCAGCAGCTACCCTCCATCAGATACGCAGTATTTT. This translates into CASSYPPSDTQYF.

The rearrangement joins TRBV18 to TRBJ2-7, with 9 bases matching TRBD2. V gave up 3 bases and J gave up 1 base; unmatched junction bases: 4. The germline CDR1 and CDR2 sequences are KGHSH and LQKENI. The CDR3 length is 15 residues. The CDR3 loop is CASSPAGGPSYEQYF. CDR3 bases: TGTGCCAGCTCACCGGCGGGAGGGCCATCCTACGAGCAGTACTTC.

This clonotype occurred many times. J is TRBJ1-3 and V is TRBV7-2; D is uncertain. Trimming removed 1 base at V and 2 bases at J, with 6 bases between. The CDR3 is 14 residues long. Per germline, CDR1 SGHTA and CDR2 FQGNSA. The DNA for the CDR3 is TGTGCCAGCAGCTTAGGAGCAACTGGAAACACCATATATTTT. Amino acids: CASSLGATGNTIYF.

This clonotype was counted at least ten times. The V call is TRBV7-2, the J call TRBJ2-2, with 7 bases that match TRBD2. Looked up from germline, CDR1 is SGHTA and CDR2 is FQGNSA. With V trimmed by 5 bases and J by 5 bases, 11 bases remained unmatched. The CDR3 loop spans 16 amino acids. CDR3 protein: CASSRTGLGGTGELFF. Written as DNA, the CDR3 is TGTGCCAGCAGCCGGACCGGACTAGGAGGGACCGGGGAGCTGTTTTTT.